This T cell receptor beta chain was sequenced during a study of T cell responses to AZD1222 COVID-19 vaccine (dated by TCRdb to 2020 to 2022). Broadly, across the study: AZD1222 recipients whose second dose came at about 4 weeks and those whose second dose came at about 12 weeks were combined into one group, since spike-specific TCR depth and breadth did not differ between the two schedules. Trial participants were enrolled by age into 18-55, 56-69 and 70-plus year subgroups, with around 150, 28 and 57 TCR-sequenced participants respectively. A total of 233 trial participants underwent TCR sequencing, of whom approximately 210 received two doses of AZD1222 and some 26 received two doses of the MenACWY control vaccine.

Counted from cysteine to phenylalanine, this CDR3 has 13 amino acids. Only the CDR3 DNA stays, 39 bases, in frame from base 1. CDR1 and CDR2 were assigned from the germline V gene as SQVTM and ANQGSEA. V loses 4 bases of germline sequence and J loses 3 bases, and the interval between the two ends is 10 bases. General study outcomes and caveats: Conclusions about previously exposed vaccinees are limited, since just 6 or 7 AZD1222 recipients were seropositive for SARS-CoV-2 at baseline. Most participants were white British and females outnumbered males, and the authors suggested that clonal diversity may have been underestimated. Because no day 14 peak-response samples were available, repertoires were characterized only after the peak T cell response. After two AZD1222 doses, both the breadth and the depth of spike-specific TCRs were significantly higher than at day 0 and than in MenACWY recipients. The 56-69-year group was small, and its depth increase did not reach significance, likely because of low power. The whole spike protein was spanned by vaccine-associated CD4 TCRs, and dominant responses were seen in regions 160-218 and 743-854. Reportedly, almost half of the unique spike-specific TCRs recognized epitopes lying outside the regions that are mutated in the B.1.351 and B.1.1.7 variants.

Note on this clone: There is no known antigen for this receptor. Base qualities are not provided; no much larger clone lies one nucleotide away.

Reading the label with the study, this specimen's time point is: baseline before first vaccination. The vaccinee samples were drawn from two UK trials, COV001 and COV002, one of which was a single-blind randomized controlled phase 2/3 trial testing AZD1222 (ChAdOx1 nCoV-19) in healthy adults. For TCRbeta chain sequencing, PBMC samples from trial participants were taken at day 0 and at day 28 after the second dose. The CDR3 regions of human TCRbeta chains were subjected to immunosequencing. Concerning the study's data processing: TCRs in the repertoires were matched against a reference library of SARS-CoV-2-specific TCRs that had been generated with the MIRA antigen-specificity platform. Breadth meant the fraction of unique TCRs that were SARS-CoV-2-associated, whereas depth meant the fraction of total T cells that were SARS-CoV-2-associated. Using the MIRA data, every spike-specific TCR was mapped to the spike region that the TCR reacted to and assigned to either a CD4 or a CD8 class. Log10-transformed breadth and depth values were compared by one-way ANOVA with Sidak's multiple comparisons tests. The table was pulled from immuneACCESS by TCRdb, which kept in-frame rearrangements only. Such tables lose some clones; where checked, under half of the loss comes from unresolved V genes, and the rest has no known cause. That table gives V, J and clone size, and the DNA gave D and trimming. Present in this sample are approximately 260,000 clones, over 90% of which were seen just once. The ten largest account for 0.55% of the sample.

Specimen: peripheral blood, collected on day 0 of AZD1222 vaccination. This TCR derives from an adult in good health. The chain is assembled from TRBV29-1 and TRBJ2-1; a weak D assignment points to TRBD1 (6 bases agree). The CDR3 protein sequence reads: CSVGGLVYNEQFF. The DNA is as follows: TGCAGCGTTGGGGGGCTGGTCTACAATGAGCAGTTCTTC.